Presented here are 25 T cell receptor beta chains from one specimen sequenced in a study of shared clonotypes between healthy human individuals. Method: immunoSEQ multiplex PCR; TCRdb's copy keeps in-frame clones and lacks some. The sample records fewer than 650,000 clones, around 80% being singletons. Sequencing was performed on PBMCs. The source is a woman in her 40s in good health. Some clones in this sample may be carry-over from other donors' samples.

This clone was detected ten times or more. The CDR3: CASSQGASDTGELFF. The CDR3 DNA is TGTGCCAGCAGTCAGGGGGCTTCGGACACCGGGGAGCTGTTTTTT. This chain connects TRBV6-4 to TRBJ2-2, with 8 positions matching TRBD1. This CDR3 is built from 15 residues. The V and J ends lost 5 bases and 3 bases, in that order; junction bases with no gene match: 5. Germline loops: CDR1 MRHNA, CDR2 SNTAGT.

The CDR3 here is CASSLASDRVYQPQHF. The CDR3 nucleotides are TGCGCCAGCAGCTTGGCCTCGGACAGGGTCTATCAGCCCCAGCATTTT. The chain is built from TRBV5-1 and TRBJ1-5, with 8 bases that match TRBD1. The V gene end was trimmed by 0 bases and the J gene end by 5 bases; junction bases not matched to a gene: 7. Per the germline V gene, CDR1 is SGHRS and CDR2 is YFSETQ. CDR3 length: 16 amino acids.

This clone showed up just once. The chain carries TRBV4-2 and TRBJ2-5, with 10 bases fitting TRBD2. With 3 bases clipped from V and 5 bases from J, the junction kept 12 bases outside the gene matches. Germline lookup yields CDR1 LGHNA and CDR2 YNFKEQ. The CDR3 spans 17 residues. CDR3 region: CASSHGRSGRSGETQYF. The CDR3 nucleotides are TGTGCCAGCAGCCATGGACGTAGCGGGAGGTCAGGGGAGACCCAGTACTTC.

This clone has only a few counts. The rearrangement joins TRBV7-9 to TRBJ2-1; 7 nucleotides line up with TRBD1. This CDR3 contains 14 residues. Germline loops: CDR1 SEHNR, CDR2 FQNEAQ (reference sequence). J was trimmed by 6 bases and V by 5 bases; bases with no gene match: 7. CDR3 in amino acids: CASSTQGTANEQFF. For the CDR3, the DNA is TGTGCCAGCAGCACCCAGGGGACAGCCAATGAGCAGTTCTTC.

The rearrangement uses TRBV4-2 and TRBJ1-2; TRBD1 might be the D (5 bases). The CDR3 has 15 amino acids. The germline CDR1 and CDR2 sequences are LGHNA and YNFKEQ. V was cut by 3 bases and J by 4 bases, with 15 bases left in between. The CDR3 DNA follows: TGTGCCAGCAGCCATGGGGCAGGGCCGGTCTATGGCTACACCTTC. Its translation is CASSHGAGPVYGYTF.

This clone was detected a few times. The chain couples TRBV2 to TRBJ1-5, with D perhaps matching TRBD1 (5 bases). Trimming stripped 0 bases from V and 3 bases from J, with 15 bases between. The CDR3 spans 17 residues. CDR1 and CDR2 (germline): SNHLY, FYNNEI. CDR3 region: CASSEAPYGAANQPQHF. CDR3 nucleotides: TGTGCCAGCAGTGAAGCCCCCTACGGGGCAGCCAATCAGCCCCAGCATTTT.

The chain combines TRBV29-1 with TRBJ2-1; 9 bases are a match to TRBD1. The CDR3 length is 15 residues. The germline CDR1 and CDR2 sequences are SQVTM and ANQGSEA. V shed 2 bases and J 2 bases; nucleotides not matched to a gene: 4. CDR3 in amino acids: CSVENRGQTYNEQFF. CDR3 nucleotides: TGCAGCGTTGAAAACAGGGGGCAAACCTACAATGAGCAGTTCTTC.

Details on this clone: Other DNA sequences from this sample encode an identical CDR3 as well. The chain uses TRBV30 and TRBJ1-5; tentatively, D is TRBD1 (5 bases). Between the trimmed V and J ends, which lost 0 bases and 6 bases, there was a span of 9 bases. The CDR3 contains 13 residues. From germline, CDR1 is GTSNPN and CDR2 SVGIG (reference sequence). CDR3 amino acids: CAWSVGGGQPQHF. The DNA for the CDR3 is TGTGCCTGGAGTGTGGGGGGGGGTCAGCCCCAGCATTTT.

The chain recombines TRBV28 with TRBJ1-1; 11 bases are shared with TRBD1. With V trimmed by 6 bases and J by 0 bases, 9 bases remained unmatched. Germline V gene data show CDR1 as MDHEN and CDR2 as SYDVKM. The CDR3 has 17 residues. DNA for the CDR3: TGTGCCAGCAGGACACCGGGACAGGGGGTGATGAACACTGAAGCTTTCTTT. It translates to CASRTPGQGVMNTEAFF.

This chain joins TRBV9 and TRBJ1-1; TRBD1 matches at 7 bases. After removal of 2 bases from V and 4 bases from J, the junction contained 8 bases not matched to a gene. Per the germline V gene, CDR1 is SGDLS and CDR2 is YYNGEE. This CDR3 region has 15 residues. CDR3 nucleotides: TGTGCCAGCAGCGTCAAGGGGGCGGACGGCACTGAAGCTTTCTTT. This encodes CASSVKGADGTEAFF.

A single count supports this clone. J is TRBJ1-5 and V is TRBV6-5, with D tentatively TRBD1 (5 bases). Trimming left V 2 bases short and J 6 bases short, with 8 bases between. The CDR3 consists of 13 residues. In germline, CDR1 is MNHEY, CDR2 SVGAGI. The CDR3 DNA reads TGTGCCAGCAGTTACGGTGGGACTCAGCCCCAGCATTTT. It is translated as CASSYGGTQPQHF.

The rearrangement links TRBV7-9 to TRBJ1-5; 12 nucleotides agree with TRBD1. There are 15 residues in the CDR3. The trim removed 5 bases at V and 7 bases at J, leaving 6 bases unmatched. Germline V gene sequence: CDR1 SEHNR, CDR2 FQNEAQ (reference sequence). CDR3 nucleotides: TGTGCCAGCAGCGCCGGGACAGGGGGCTTCCAGCCCCAGCATTTT. Protein product: CASSAGTGGFQPQHF.

The chain links TRBV11-1 to TRBJ1-1; TRBD1 matches at 7 bases. Germline V gives CDR1 SGHAT, CDR2 FQDESV (reference sequence). The CDR3 is 15 amino acids. Trimming cost V 5 bases and J 5 bases; bases outside gene matches: 11. The DNA of the CDR3 is TGTGCCAGCAGCACCCGGACAGGTTGGGAGACTGAAGCTTTCTTT. Encoded protein: CASSTRTGWETEAFF. The full variable domain, rest sourced from reference TRBV11-1 and TRBJ1-1, is EAEVAQSPRYKITEKSQAVAFWCDPISGHATLYWYRQILGQGPELLVQFQDESVVDDSQLPKDRFSAERLKGVDSTLKIQPAELGDSAMYLCASSTRTGWETEAFFGQGTRLTVV.

There are a few counts of this clone. The chain joins TRBV5-1 to TRBJ1-3, with D maybe TRBD1 (6 bases). The CDR3 is 18 residues long. Trimming pared 0 bases from V and 0 bases from J, leaving 16 bases between. Germline CDR1 reads SGHRS; CDR2 reads YFSETQ. The chain's CDR3 is CASSLEPQGTSSGNTIYF. CDR3 coding DNA: TGCGCCAGCAGCTTGGAACCCCAGGGGACCTCCTCTGGAAACACCATATATTTT.

The J gene is TRBJ1-4, the V gene TRBV28, with D possibly matching TRBD1 (6 bases). The germline V and J ends were trimmed by 3 bases and 0 bases, with 14 bases remaining between them. Germline CDR1 MDHEN, CDR2 SYDVKM. The CDR3 runs 17 residues. The CDR3 DNA sequence: TGTGCCAGCAGTTTTTATGGACAGAGGTCAACTAATGAAAAACTGTTTTTT. Amino acid sequence: CASSFYGQRSTNEKLFF.

The sample holds a few counts of this clone. V usage is TRBV5-5 and J usage is TRBJ1-3; no definite D call. The length of the CDR3 is 15 residues. V gave up 0 bases and J gave up 0 bases, with 7 bases separating them. Germline V gene sequence: CDR1 SGHKS, CDR2 YYEKEE (reference sequence). CDR3 sequence reads: CASSLAPFSGNTIYF. The CDR3 DNA sequence: TGTGCCAGCAGCTTGGCACCCTTCTCTGGAAACACCATATATTTT.

The V and J genes are TRBV5-6 and TRBJ1-1, with no clear D. The CDR3 consists of 16 residues. Trimming stripped 4 bases from V and 1 base from J, with 17 bases between. Per germline, CDR1 SGHDT and CDR2 YYEEEE. CDR3 bases: TGTGCCAGCAGCCTCCGGAGGCTGAACCAGAACACTGAAGCTTTCTTT. It yields the protein CASSLRRLNQNTEAFF.

The chain recombines TRBV4-3 with TRBJ2-1; maybe TRBD2 (5 bases). This CDR3 comprises 14 residues. The germline V and J ends were trimmed by 1 base and 7 bases, with 11 bases remaining between them. CDR1 is LGHNA and CDR2 is YSLEER in the germline V gene. The CDR3 DNA reads as TGCGCCAGCAGCCAAGGATTAGCGCCGAATGAGCAGTTCTTC. Its protein product is CASSQGLAPNEQFF.

This clone was detected once. V is TRBV9 and J is TRBJ2-7; 7 bases agree with TRBD1. Germline loops: CDR1 SGDLS, CDR2 YYNGEE. The V and J ends lost 0 bases and 3 bases, in that order; junction bases with no gene match: 6. This CDR3 contains 15 residues. CDR3 in amino acids: CASSVAGDSLYEQYF. DNA for the CDR3: TGTGCCAGCAGCGTAGCAGGGGACAGCCTCTACGAGCAGTACTTC.

The J gene is TRBJ2-5, the V gene TRBV9; 7 bases align to TRBD1. The CDR3 contains 15 residues. Losses at the gene ends were 2 bases for V and 2 bases for J; bases not matched to a gene: 6. Looked up from germline, CDR1 is SGDLS and CDR2 is YYNGEE. CDR3 sequence: CASSVGTAQQETQYF. CDR3 bases: TGTGCCAGCAGCGTCGGGACAGCCCAGCAAGAGACCCAGTACTTC.

This chain joins TRBV27 and TRBJ2-7; perhaps TRBD2 as D (5 bases). The CDR3 contains 15 residues. Germline CDR1 MNHEY, CDR2 SMNVEV (reference sequence). V gave up 6 bases and J gave up 4 bases, with 19 bases separating them. The CDR3 loop reads CASSRKLEKGYEQYF. The CDR3 DNA sequence: TGTGCCAGCAGCCGTAAACTAGAAAAGGGTTACGAGCAGTACTTC.

The sample holds one count of this clone. The rearrangement links TRBV6-5 to TRBJ2-7; 9 positions match TRBD2. Per germline, CDR1 MNHEY and CDR2 SVGAGI. The CDR3 runs 15 residues. V was pared by 6 bases and J by 7 bases, with 13 bases of the junction left unmatched. CDR3 in DNA: TGTGCCAGCAGATCAACCGGGACTAGCTTTCGAGAGCAGTACTTC. Encoded protein: CASRSTGTSFREQYF.

This clone has only a few counts. This chain uses TRBV30 with TRBJ2-5, with 13 positions matching TRBD2. Germline loops: CDR1 GTSNPN, CDR2 SVGIG (reference sequence). V shed 4 bases, J shed 4 bases, and the junction held 9 bases outside the gene matches. This CDR3 is built from 16 residues. CDR3 region: CAWNSGTSGMGETQYF. The CDR3 nucleotides read TGTGCCTGGAATTCCGGGACTAGCGGGATGGGAGAGACCCAGTACTTC.

To note about this clone: A junction boundary mismatches the germline segment, possibly from a read error. This chain uses TRBV29-1 with TRBJ2-3; tentatively, D is TRBD1 (5 bases). Germline V gives CDR1 SQVTM, CDR2 ANQGSEA. The CDR3 has 13 residues. CDR3 bases: TGCAGCGTTCTCCGACCTTTCACAGGTACGCAGTATTTT. Its protein product is CSVLRPFTGTQYF.

Turning to this clone: Other DNA sequences in this specimen translate into the identical CDR3. This CDR3 is CAWSAGSNYGYTF. Written as DNA, the CDR3 is TGTGCCTGGAGTGCAGGTTCTAACTATGGCTACACCTTC. The chain recombines TRBV30 with TRBJ1-2; D is undetermined. V was pared by 1 base and J by 0 bases, with 6 bases between. Germline V gives CDR1 GTSNPN, CDR2 SVGIG (reference sequence). The CDR3 is made up of 13 amino acids.